This T cell receptor (beta chain) was captured by sequencing in a study of blood T cells in healthy people across ages. The study, taken as a whole, reports: Getting older went along with TCR beta diversity per million T cells dropping roughly linearly. Nothing was known about donor CMV status, and this possibly confounded expanded clonotype changes.

Concerning this clonotype itself: Its target is unknown.

Together with a sample-barcoded 5' primer, a J-beta primer mix was included in a second PCR lasting about 7 to 12 cycles. Each cDNA molecule carried a tag from a template-switch adaptor that contained 12 random nucleotides. TCRdb redid the calling of the 5' RACE reads with MiXCR, one entry per CDR3 protein. This table has more than 800,000 distinct CDR3 sequences, more than 35% appearing once. The V and J ends lost 2 bases and 5 bases respectively, with 16 bases between them. There are 15 residues in the CDR3. Germline V lookup: CDR1 MNHEY, CDR2 SVGAGI. The sequenced sample was blood. This sequence originates from an older woman in good health. V is TRBV6-5 and J is TRBJ2-7; maybe TRBD1 (5 bases). CDR3 sequence (DNA): TGTGCCAGCAGTTACGGACAATCCTCTGGGCACGAGCAGTACTTC. This codes for CASSYGQSSGHEQYF.